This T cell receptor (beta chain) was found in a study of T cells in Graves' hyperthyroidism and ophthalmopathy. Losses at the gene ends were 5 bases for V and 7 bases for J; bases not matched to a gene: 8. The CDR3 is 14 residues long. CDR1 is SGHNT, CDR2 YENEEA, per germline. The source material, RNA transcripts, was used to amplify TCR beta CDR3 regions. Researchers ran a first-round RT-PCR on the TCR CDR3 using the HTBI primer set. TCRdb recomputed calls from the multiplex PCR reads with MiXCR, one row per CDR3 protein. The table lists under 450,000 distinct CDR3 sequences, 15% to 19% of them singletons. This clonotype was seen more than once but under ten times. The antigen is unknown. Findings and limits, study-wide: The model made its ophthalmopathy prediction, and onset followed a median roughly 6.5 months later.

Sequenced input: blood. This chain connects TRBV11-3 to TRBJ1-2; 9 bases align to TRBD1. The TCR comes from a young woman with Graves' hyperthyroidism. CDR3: CASSTRTGDGGYTF. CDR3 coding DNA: TGTGCCAGCAGCACCCGGACAGGGGATGGTGGCTACACCTTC.